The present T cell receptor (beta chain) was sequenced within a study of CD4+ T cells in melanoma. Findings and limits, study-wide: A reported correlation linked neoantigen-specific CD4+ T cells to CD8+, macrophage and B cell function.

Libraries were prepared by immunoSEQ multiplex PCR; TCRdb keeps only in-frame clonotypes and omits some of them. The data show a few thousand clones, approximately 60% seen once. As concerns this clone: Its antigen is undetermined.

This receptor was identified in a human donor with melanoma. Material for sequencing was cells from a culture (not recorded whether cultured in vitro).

CDR3 protein: CASSLPGFALETQYF. In DNA form, the CDR3 reads TGTGCCAGCAGCCTCCCGGGATTTGCACTGGAGACCCAGTACTTC. The chain uses TRBV7-9 and TRBJ2-5; a weak D match, TRBD2 (5 bases). This CDR3 has 15 amino acids. Germline values: CDR1 SEHNR, CDR2 FQNEAQ (reference sequence). With 5 bases removed from V and 5 bases from J, the gap between germline ends came to 18 bases.